A single sample is the source of the 8 T cell receptor beta chains below, sequenced in a study of cytomegalovirus exposure and HLA in healthy donors. This PCR relied on a set of 60 Vbeta primers and 13 Jbeta primers. TCRdb's copy holds only in-frame clones and misses some; the assay was immunoSEQ multiplex PCR. The sample has 50,000 to 70,000 clones; the top ten hold 3.5% to 4.5%. Sequenced material: PBMCs. All receptors derive from a male donor in good health and CMV-seronegative.

V and J are TRBV7-8 and TRBJ1-2, with a tentative D call TRBD1 (5 bases). V was shortened by 6 bases and J by 4 bases, with 27 bases between the two germline ends. Germline CDR1 reads SGHVS; CDR2 reads FQNEAQ. CDR3 length: 18 amino acids. In DNA form, the CDR3 reads TGTGCCAGCAGTTCAAGAACCCCCACCCGGGGGGAGCCCTATGGCTACACCTTC. This gives the protein CASSSRTPTRGEPYGYTF.

The chain combines TRBV28 with TRBJ2-1, with 9 bases matching TRBD1. V trimming: 5 bases; J trimming: 4 bases; junction bases outside the gene matches: 9. The CDR3 is 16 amino acids. Germline CDR1 and CDR2: MDHEN and SYDVKM. CDR3 in amino acids: CASSPTGTGFYNEQFF. In nucleotides, the CDR3 is TGTGCCAGCAGTCCCACCGGGACAGGGTTTTACAATGAGCAGTTCTTC.

This rearrangement joins TRBV29-1 to TRBJ1-1; D is ambiguous. Germline V gene lookup returns CDR1 SQVTM and CDR2 ANQGSEA. Trimming removed 4 bases from V and 3 bases from J, with 15 bases in between. The CDR3 covers 14 residues. CDR3 sequence reads: CSVGEGGVDTEAFF. CDR3 sequence (DNA): TGCAGCGTTGGGGAGGGTGGGGTTGACACTGAAGCTTTCTTT.

The rearrangement links TRBV6-5 to TRBJ2-7; 8 positions agree with TRBD1. V gave up 6 bases and J gave up 9 bases; unmatched junction bases: 7. The CDR3 has 12 residues. CDR1 and CDR2 from the germline V gene are MNHEY and SVGAGI. CDR3 DNA: TGTGCCAGCAGAAGACGACAGGGGATGCAGTACTTC. Translation: CASRRRQGMQYF.

The chain joins TRBV5-1 to TRBJ2-7; D is possibly TRBD1 (5 bases). Germline V gives CDR1 SGHRS, CDR2 YFSETQ. Trimming took 4 bases from V and 0 from J, leaving 8 bases between them. This CDR3 region has 13 residues. The CDR3 sequence is CASSMDISYEQYF. The CDR3 region has the DNA TGCGCCAGCAGCATGGACATCTCCTACGAGCAGTACTTC.

The gene calls are TRBV2 and TRBJ1-1, with unresolved D. The germline V and J ends were trimmed by 7 bases and 0 bases, with 12 bases remaining between them. CDR3 length equals 14 residues. Germline CDR1 reads SNHLY; CDR2 reads FYNNEI. The CDR3 loop is CASNGRGMNTEAFF. CDR3 bases: TGTGCCAGCAATGGACGGGGAATGAACACTGAAGCTTTCTTT.

The J gene is TRBJ2-1, the V gene TRBV18; 10 bases map to TRBD2. CDR1 is KGHSH and CDR2 is LQKENI in the germline V gene. The length of the CDR3 is 14 residues. V lost 5 bases and J lost 5; bases outside the gene matches: 3. The CDR3 DNA reads as TGTGCCAGCTCAGAACTAGCGGGGAACAATGAGCAGTTCTTC. Protein: CASSELAGNNEQFF.

In DNA form, the CDR3 reads TGTGCCACCCAACTAGCGGGAGGTGGAGAGACCCAGTACTTC. Amino acids: CATQLAGGGETQYF. The rearrangement uses TRBV7-2 and TRBJ2-5, with 12 bases identical to TRBD2. CDR3 length: 14 amino acids. The trim removed 10 bases at V and 4 bases at J, leaving 7 bases unmatched. The V gene's germline CDR1 is SGHTA and CDR2 FQGNSA. Full variable domain (outside the CDR3, taken from reference TRBV7-2 and TRBJ2-5): GAGVSQSPSNKVTEKGKDVELRCDPISGHTALYWYRQSLGQGLEFLIYFQGNSAPDKSGLPSDRFSAERTGGSVSTLTIQRTQQEDSAVYLCATQLAGGGETQYFGPGTRLLVL.